The TCR beta chain described here comes from a study of blood T cell repertoires in COVID-19. As for the study in general: From the United States, Italy and Spain came samples of acute and convalescent COVID-19. T cells, B-cell-depleted T cells, or PBMCs provided the cDNA or gDNA that served as material.

Repertoires were generated with immunoSEQ multiplex PCR, while TCRdb's copy carries only in-frame clones and drops some. There are 200,000 to 300,000 clones in the sample; under 90% occur only once, and around 4.2% lies in the top ten. Material for sequencing was peripheral blood. The sequence derives from a man between 60 and 75 years old with acute or convalescent COVID-19.

The DNA of the CDR3 is TGTGCCAGCAGTCTAAACGCCGAAAAACTGTTTTTT. This codes for CASSLNAEKLFF. The chain is built from TRBV12-3 or TRBV12-4 and TRBJ1-4; D is unclear. The CDR3 loop spans 12 amino acids. V was pared by 5 bases and J by 8 bases, with 9 bases between.